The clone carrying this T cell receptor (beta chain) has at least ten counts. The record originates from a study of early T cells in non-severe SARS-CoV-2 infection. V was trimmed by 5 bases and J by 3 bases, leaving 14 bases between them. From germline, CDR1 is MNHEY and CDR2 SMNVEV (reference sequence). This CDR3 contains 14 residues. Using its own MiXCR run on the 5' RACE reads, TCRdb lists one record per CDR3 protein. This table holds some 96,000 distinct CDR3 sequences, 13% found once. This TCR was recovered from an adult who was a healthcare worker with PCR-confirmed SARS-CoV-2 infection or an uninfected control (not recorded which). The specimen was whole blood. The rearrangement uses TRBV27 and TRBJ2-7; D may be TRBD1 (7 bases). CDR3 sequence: CASSRQGGFYEQYF. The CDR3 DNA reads TGTGCCAGCAGTCGACAGGGAGGATTCTACGAGCAGTACTTC.